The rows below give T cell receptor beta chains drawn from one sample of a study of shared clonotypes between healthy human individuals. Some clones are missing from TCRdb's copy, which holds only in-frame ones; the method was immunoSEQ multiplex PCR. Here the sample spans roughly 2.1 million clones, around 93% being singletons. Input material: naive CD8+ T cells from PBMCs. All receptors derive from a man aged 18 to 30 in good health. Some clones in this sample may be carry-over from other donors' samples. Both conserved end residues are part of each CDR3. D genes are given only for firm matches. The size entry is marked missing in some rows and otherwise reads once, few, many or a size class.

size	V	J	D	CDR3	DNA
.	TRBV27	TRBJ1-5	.	CASSSQQGLNSNQPQHF	TGTGCCAGCAGTTCCCAACAGGGCCTAAATAGCAATCAGCCCCAGCATTTT
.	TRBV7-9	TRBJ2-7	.	CASSLGSYEQYF	TGTGCCAGCAGCTTAGGTAGCTACGAGCAGTACTTC
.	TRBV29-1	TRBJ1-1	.	CSVESAFF	TGCAGCGTTGAGTCAGCTTTCTTT
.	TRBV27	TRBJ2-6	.	CASSDRPMRATLNVLTF	TGTGCCAGCAGTGACCGCCCCATGAGGGCGACACTCAACGTCCTGACTTTC
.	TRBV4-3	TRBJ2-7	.	CASSQGGSSYEQYF	TGCGCCAGCAGCCAAGGAGGGAGCTCCTACGAGCAGTACTTC
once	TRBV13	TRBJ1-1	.	CASSPRRGYSEAFF	TGTGCCAGCAGCCCCCGTCGGGGGTACTCTGAAGCTTTCTTT
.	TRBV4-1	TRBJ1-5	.	CASSQTGNQPQHF	TGCGCCAGCAGCCAGACGGGCAATCAGCCCCAGCATTTT
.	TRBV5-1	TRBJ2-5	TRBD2	CASSLTSGRWQETQYF	TGCGCCAGCAGCTTAACTAGCGGGAGATGGCAAGAGACCCAGTACTTC
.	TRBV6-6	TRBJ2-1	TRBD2	CASSYSGGLASEQFF	TGTGCCAGCAGTTACTCCGGCGGACTAGCCAGTGAGCAGTTCTTC
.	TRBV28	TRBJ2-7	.	CASRPMGGALSPYEQYF	TGTGCCAGCAGACCGATGGGGGGGGCCCTCAGCCCCTACGAGCAGTACTTC
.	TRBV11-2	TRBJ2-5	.	CASSFGEETQYF	TGTGCCAGCAGTTTCGGGGAGGAGACCCAGTACTTC
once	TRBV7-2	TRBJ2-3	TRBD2	CASSYPTWREGQDTQYF	TGTGCCAGCAGCTACCCCACCTGGCGGGAGGGCCAAGATACGCAGTATTTT
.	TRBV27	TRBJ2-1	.	CASSLSGGTSYNEQFF	TGTGCCAGCAGTTTATCGGGGGGAACCTCCTACAATGAGCAGTTCTTC
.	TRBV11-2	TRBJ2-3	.	CASTVGSNTQYF	TGTGCCAGCACCGTAGGTTCTAATACGCAGTATTTT
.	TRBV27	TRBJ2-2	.	CASSLSDTPTNTGELFF	TGTGCCAGCAGTCTCTCCGACACCCCCACGAACACCGGGGAGCTGTTTTTT
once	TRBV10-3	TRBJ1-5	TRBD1	CAISVDRVFSNQPQHF	TGTGCCATCAGTGTCGACAGGGTTTTTAGCAATCAGCCCCAGCATTTT